This T cell receptor (beta chain) was recovered during a study of Ad26.COV2.S vaccination and SARS-CoV-2 variants. The CDR3 is made up of 15 amino acids. V lost 6 bases to trimming and J lost 4 bases, with 18 bases between them. The germline V gene has CDR1 MNHEY and CDR2 SVGAGI. This table comes from immunoSEQ multiplex PCR, and its TCRdb copy is limited to in-frame clones, with some not included. The sample consists of some 340,000 clones, around 83% of them appearing once. Treatment given: approximately 18 received Ad26.COV2.S at low or high dose, single or two shots; 5 received placebo; per-sample allocation not given. Repertoires come from day 63 after the first vaccine or placebo injection.

The TCR originated in a person between 18 and 59 years old who received the Ad26.COV2.S COVID-19 vaccine or a placebo. Sample: peripheral blood, taken in a trial of Ad26.COV2.S vaccine versus placebo. The gene calls are TRBV6-5 and TRBJ1-2; possibly TRBD1 for D (5 bases). The CDR3 DNA sequence: TGTGCCAGCAGGGCCACAGGTGACGGTACCTATGGCTACACCTTC. As protein: CASRATGDGTYGYTF.